This entry lists 24 T cell receptor beta chains sequenced from one sample in a study of T-cell memory formation after mild COVID-19. TCRdb reprocessed the 5' RACE reads via MiXCR and lists one record per CDR3 protein. This table has around 130,000 distinct CDR3 sequences, 5% to 6.5% appearing once. Sequenced sample: PBMCs or a T cell subset sorted from them (not recorded which). Receptors were obtained from an adult woman who had mild COVID-19 (a few samples of this study predate the infection). Cell type and time point are not known.

This clonotype was found a few times. The chain combines TRBV7-9 with TRBJ1-1, with 9 nucleotides matching TRBD1. CDR1 is SEHNR and CDR2 is FQNEAQ in the germline V gene (reference sequence). The CDR3 consists of 15 residues. V lost 5 bases and J lost 1; bases outside the gene matches: 5. The CDR3 here is CASSPDRGRNTEAFF. The CDR3 nucleotides are TGTGCCAGCAGCCCGGACAGGGGACGGAACACTGAAGCTTTCTTT.

This clonotype was counted between two and nine times. This CDR3 reads CASSYLRDSEAFF. Written as DNA, the CDR3 is TGTGCCAGCAGTTACCTCCGTGACAGTGAAGCTTTCTTT. The rearrangement links TRBV6-2 or TRBV6-3 to TRBJ1-1; D is perhaps TRBD1 (5 bases). V gave up 2 bases and J gave up 7 bases, with 11 bases separating them. The CDR3 extends over 13 amino acids. Germline lookup yields CDR1 MNHEY and CDR2 SVGEGT.

The chain recombines TRBV27 with TRBJ1-2; perhaps TRBD1 as D (5 bases). Germline V gene lookup returns CDR1 MNHEY and CDR2 SMNVEV (reference sequence). With 3 bases removed from V and 1 base from J, the gap between germline ends came to 12 bases. This CDR3 comprises 15 residues. CDR3 bases: TGTGCCAGCAGTTTGAAGGGGAACTTTAACTATGGCTACACCTTC. This codes for CASSLKGNFNYGYTF.

This clonotype was seen a handful of times. This chain joins TRBV5-1 and TRBJ2-7; D tentatively reads TRBD1 or TRBD2 (5 bases each). Trimming removed 0 bases at V and 1 base at J, with 8 bases between. Germline loops: CDR1 SGHRS, CDR2 YFSETQ. CDR3 size: 14 residues. The CDR3 sequence is CASSLVRGSYEQYF. The DNA of the CDR3 is TGCGCCAGCAGCTTGGTGAGGGGATCCTACGAGCAGTACTTC.

This clonotype was recorded many times. The chain joins TRBV12-3 or TRBV12-4 to TRBJ2-3; TRBD2 matches 8 bases. V was clipped by 6 bases and J by 6 bases; unmatched bases: 8. The CDR3 consists of 14 residues. CDR3 in amino acids: CASSRWTSSDTQYF. For the CDR3, the DNA is TGTGCCAGCAGCCGCTGGACTAGCTCCGATACGCAGTATTTT.

This chain uses TRBV2 with TRBJ2-7, with D perhaps assigned TRBD1 or TRBD2 (5 bases each). This CDR3 region has 13 residues. The ends were cut back, 5 bases at V and 7 bases at J, with 15 bases in the middle. Germline values: CDR1 SNHLY, CDR2 FYNNEI. This CDR3 is CASSSYSREEQYF. Here the CDR3 DNA reads TGTGCCAGCAGTTCCTACAGCAGGGAGGAGCAGTACTTC.

The genes are TRBV4-3 and TRBJ1-2; 9 nucleotides align to TRBD1. V shed 0 bases, J shed 6 bases, and the junction held 8 bases outside the gene matches. The CDR3 has 16 amino acids. CDR1 and CDR2 (germline): LGHNA, YSLEER. Here the CDR3 reads CASSQDGDRVRDGYTF. The CDR3 region has the DNA TGCGCCAGCAGCCAAGATGGGGACAGGGTCAGAGATGGCTACACCTTC.

In this sample, this clonotype turned up many times. This chain uses TRBV9 with TRBJ2-3; D is uncertain. Trimming took 0 bases from V and 0 from J, leaving 5 bases between them. Germline V gene lookup returns CDR1 SGDLS and CDR2 YYNGEE. The CDR3 length is 14 residues. The CDR3 protein is CASSVGGSTDTQYF. CDR3 nucleotide sequence: TGTGCCAGCAGCGTAGGCGGTAGCACAGATACGCAGTATTTT.

Here the CDR3 DNA reads TGTGCCAGCGTGCGAGGCAGAGGAACTAAAAGGAACACCGGGGAGCTGTTTTTT. Residues: CASVRGRGTKRNTGELFF. V is TRBV6-4 and J is TRBJ2-2, with unresolved D. Germline V lookup: CDR1 MRHNA, CDR2 SNTAGT. The length of the CDR3 is 18 residues. Between the trimmed V and J ends, which lost 8 bases and 1 base, there was a span of 23 bases.

This clonotype has at least ten counts. The chain employs TRBV20-1 and TRBJ2-3, with TRBD2 identical over 9 bases. The germline CDR1 and CDR2 sequences are DFQATT and SNEGSKA (reference sequence). The J segment lost 4 bases and the V segment lost 6 bases, leaving 11 bases of the junction unmatched. There are 15 residues in the CDR3. CDR3 residues: CSARTSGWGSDTQYF. The CDR3 DNA reads TGCAGTGCGCGTACTAGCGGGTGGGGGTCAGATACGCAGTATTTT.

This clonotype was seen repeatedly, ten times or more. The genes are TRBV6-2 or TRBV6-3 and TRBJ1-1; D gene ambiguous. The V gene's germline CDR1 is MNHEY and CDR2 SVGEGT. V was trimmed by 6 bases and J by 2 bases, leaving 22 bases between them. The CDR3 is 17 amino acids. The CDR3 DNA is TGTGCCAGCAGCCTAGGACTCACCTCGTCCTACAACACTGAAGCTTTCTTT. Residues: CASSLGLTSSYNTEAFF.

This clonotype was counted between two and nine times. The V gene is TRBV24-1, the J gene TRBJ2-5; D tentatively reads TRBD1 or TRBD2 (5 bases each). Between the trimmed V and J ends, which lost 4 bases and 5 bases, there was a span of 16 bases. The CDR3 sequence is 15 residues long. CDR1 and CDR2 from the germline V gene are KGHDR and SFDVKD. CDR3 residues: CATSEPDRGGETQYF. For the CDR3, the DNA is TGTGCCACCAGTGAACCGGACCGGGGCGGGGAGACCCAGTACTTC.

This clonotype was found many times. V is TRBV5-6 and J is TRBJ1-5, with D possibly TRBD1 on 5 matching bases. Germline V gene sequence: CDR1 SGHDT, CDR2 YYEEEE. Trimming stripped 0 bases from V and 9 bases from J, with 19 bases between. The CDR3 contains 16 residues. CDR3 sequence reads: CASSLGGWDSSPPQHF. The CDR3 bases are TGTGCCAGCAGCTTGGGGGGTTGGGACTCAAGTCCGCCCCAGCATTTT. Based on the CDR3 plus reference TRBV5-6 and TRBJ1-5, the full variable domain is DAGVTQSPTHLIKTRGQQVTLRCSPKSGHDTVSWYQQALGQGPQFIFQYYEEEERQRGNFPDRFSGHQFPNYSSELNVNALLLGDSALYLCASSLGGWDSSPPQHFGDGTRLSIL.

The sample holds many counts of this clonotype. The rearrangement joins TRBV18 to TRBJ2-7, with D tentatively TRBD1 (6 bases). Trimming pared 6 bases from V and 0 bases from J, leaving 18 bases between. This CDR3 is built from 16 residues. Germline V gives CDR1 KGHSH, CDR2 LQKENI. Here the CDR3 DNA reads TGTGCCAGCTCGGGGATAAGCCAGGGGAGCTCCTACGAGCAGTACTTC. Translation gives CASSGISQGSSYEQYF. Together with reference TRBV18 and TRBJ2-7, the CDR3 gives the full variable domain: NAGVMQNPRHLVRRRGQEARLRCSPMKGHSHVYWYRQLPEEGLKFMVYLQKENIIDESGMPKERFSAEFPKEGPSILRIQQVVRGDSAAYFCASSGISQGSSYEQYFGPGTRLTVT.

The chain is built from TRBV12-3 or TRBV12-4 and TRBJ2-7, with 8 bases aligning to TRBD1. V trimming: 6 bases; J trimming: 4 bases; junction bases outside the gene matches: 11. The CDR3 has 15 amino acids. The CDR3 DNA reads TGTGCCAGCAGGACCTCGACAGGGGACACGTACGAGCAGTACTTC. Translating gives CASRTSTGDTYEQYF.

This clonotype was seen ten or more times. The genes are TRBV25-1 and TRBJ2-7; D call uncertain. This CDR3 has 12 residues. Trimming shortened V by 2 bases and J by 6 bases, and 8 bases separated the two germline ends. Germline V gene data show CDR1 as MGHDK and CDR2 as SYGVNS. The CDR3 DNA reads as TGTGCCAGCAGTGAAGGTAGGGCCGAGCAGTACTTC. Encoded protein: CASSEGRAEQYF.

This chain links TRBV7-9 with TRBJ2-3; TRBD2 matches 13 bases. CDR1 and CDR2 from the germline V gene are SEHNR and FQNEAQ (reference sequence). The CDR3 is 16 residues long. J was trimmed by 2 bases and V by 5 bases; bases with no gene match: 4. The CDR3 sequence: CASSAGLAGNTDTQYF. The CDR3 DNA reads TGTGCCAGCAGCGCGGGACTAGCGGGGAACACAGATACGCAGTATTTT.

A few counts support this clonotype. This sequence joins TRBV7-2 and TRBJ2-3; 7 positions agree with TRBD2. Germline V CDR1 and CDR2: SGHTA, FQGNSA. V trimming: 1 base; J trimming: 2 bases; junction bases outside the gene matches: 3. CDR3 length equals 15 residues. Here the CDR3 reads CASSLGLAYTDTQYF. The CDR3 DNA sequence: TGTGCCAGCAGCTTAGGACTAGCTTACACAGATACGCAGTATTTT. Supplemented by reference TRBV7-2 and TRBJ2-3, the full variable domain reads GAGVSQSPSNKVTEKGKDVELRCDPISGHTALYWYRQSLGQGLEFLIYFQGNSAPDKSGLPSDRFSAERTGGSVSTLTIQRTQQEDSAVYLCASSLGLAYTDTQYFGPGTRLTVL.

This clonotype has a handful of counts. The rearrangement joins TRBV7-6 to TRBJ2-7; D assignment may be TRBD1 or TRBD2 (7 bases each). The V end was cut by 4 bases, the J end by 5 bases, with 18 bases between. CDR1 SGHVS and CDR2 FNYEAQ come from the germline V gene. The CDR3 sequence is 15 residues long. The DNA of the CDR3 is TGTGCCAGCAGCTCCCGGGGAGGGGGCGCGGACGAGCAGTACTTC. Translated, it gives CASSSRGGGADEQYF.

The V call is TRBV5-4, the J call TRBJ2-6; D uncertain. V was trimmed by 10 bases and J by 1 base, leaving 6 bases between them. Germline V CDR1 and CDR2: SGHNT, YYREEE (reference sequence). The CDR3 spans 12 residues. The CDR3 sequence: CAGTSGANVLTF. The CDR3 coding sequence is TGTGCCGGAACGTCTGGGGCCAACGTCCTGACTTTC.

This clonotype was recorded a few times. The CDR3 region has the DNA TGTGCCAGCAGCTACCAGGGACGCCAAGAGACCCAGTACTTC. This sequence encodes CASSYQGRQETQYF. The chain joins TRBV25-1 to TRBJ2-5; D is tentatively TRBD1 or TRBD2 (5 bases each). The germline V gene has CDR1 MGHDK and CDR2 SYGVNS. Trimming took 6 bases from V and 1 from J, leaving 12 bases between them. This CDR3 has 14 amino acids.

In this sample, this clonotype turned up a few times. The chain is built from TRBV5-1 and TRBJ2-7, with D uncertain. The CDR3 is 15 residues long. Germline-derived CDR1 and CDR2 are SGHRS and YFSETQ. With 0 bases removed from V and 2 bases from J, the gap between germline ends came to 12 bases. The CDR3 sequence is CASSLGVTTTYEQYF. The CDR3 DNA follows: TGCGCCAGCAGCTTGGGGGTAACAACCACCTACGAGCAGTACTTC.

This clonotype was observed at least ten times. Germline is not matched at one junction end, which may reflect a read error. The rearrangement links TRBV7-7 to TRBJ2-3; TRBD1 aligns across 7 bases. This CDR3 comprises 15 residues. Germline values: CDR1 SSHAT, CDR2 FNYEAQ (reference sequence). This chain's CDR3 is CASSSGQLGTDTQYF. DNA for the CDR3: TGTGCTAGCAGCTCGGGACAGTTGGGCACAGATACGCAGTATTTT. Looking up the rest from reference TRBV7-7 and TRBJ2-3 gives the full variable domain: GAGVSQSPRYKVTKRGQDVTLRCDPISSHATLYWYQQALGQGPEFLTYFNYEAQPDKSGLPSDRFSAERPEGSISTLTIQRTEQRDSAMYRCASSSGQLGTDTQYFGPGTRLTVL.

This clonotype was seen repeatedly, ten times or more. The rearrangement joins TRBV12-3 or TRBV12-4 to TRBJ1-2; 7 bases line up with TRBD1. V lost 7 bases to trimming and J lost 5 bases; unmatched junction nucleotides: 10. This CDR3 region has 14 residues. The CDR3 sequence: CASTPGGSAYGYTF. CDR3 bases: TGTGCCAGCACCCCAGGGGGGTCGGCGTATGGCTACACCTTC.